The clone carrying this T cell receptor beta chain has more than one count but fewer than ten. Its antigen is unidentified. V was pared by 8 bases and J by 11 bases, with 19 bases between. The CDR3 is 13 residues long. Looked up from germline, CDR1 is GTSNPN and CDR2 is SVGIG (reference sequence). This record belongs to a study of blood T cells in healthy people across ages. Study-wide findings and caveats: Unsorted PBMC material precluded a definitive naive versus antigen-experienced comparison.

Primers used in a second PCR of roughly 6 to 11 cycles were a sample-barcoded 5' primer and a J-beta primer mix. TCRdb re-called the 5' RACE reads through MiXCR, storing one row per CDR3 protein. The sample lists hundreds of thousands of distinct CDR3 sequences, approximately 31% occurring once. The receptor was isolated from a woman aged 80 or older in good health. Sequenced sample: blood. The rearrangement uses TRBV30 and TRBJ1-6; unclear D gene. The CDR3 nucleotides are TGTGCCCTTGCGGGGTTCCTAGGGACACCCCTCCACTTT. It specifies CALAGFLGTPLHF.